The 14 T cell receptor beta chains reported below all come from one sample, sequenced in a study of blood T cell repertoires in COVID-19. Measured with immunoSEQ multiplex PCR; TCRdb has only the in-frame clones, and not every one. The table shows about 400,000 clones, with 85% to 90% occurring only once. The material sequenced was peripheral blood. The receptors were sampled from a human donor in a cohort sampled during active COVID-19.

V and J are TRBV5-1 and TRBJ2-7; TRBD1 might be the D (5 bases). The germline V gene encodes CDR1 SGHRS and CDR2 YFSETQ. CDR3 size: 15 residues. V dropped 0 bases and J dropped 4 bases, with 14 bases sitting between them. Here the CDR3 DNA reads TGCGCCAGCAGCTTGGAAGCAGGGTTTAATTACGAGCAGTACTTC. Its protein is CASSLEAGFNYEQYF.

V and J are TRBV30 and TRBJ1-4; 7 positions agree with TRBD1. CDR1 is GTSNPN and CDR2 is SVGIG in the germline V gene (reference sequence). This CDR3 has 14 amino acids. V shed 4 bases and J 5 bases; nucleotides not matched to a gene: 7. Here the CDR3 reads CAWTAGGKNEKLFF. The CDR3 nucleotides are TGTGCCTGGACCGCAGGGGGAAAGAATGAAAAACTGTTTTTT.

The chain recombines TRBV9 with TRBJ2-3, with TRBD2 matching over 9 bases. CDR3 length equals 16 residues. Germline values: CDR1 SGDLS, CDR2 YYNGEE. V dropped 1 base and J dropped 8; count of bases not matched to a gene: 11. CDR3 protein: CASSVSSGIFRSTQYF. The CDR3 DNA reads as TGTGCCAGCAGCGTATCTAGCGGGATTTTCCGGTCTACGCAGTATTTT.

This chain joins TRBV7-2 and TRBJ2-7; the D gene is possibly TRBD1 (5 bases). This CDR3 is 14 amino acids long. The germline CDR1 and CDR2 sequences are SGHTA and FQGNSA. Trimming removed 3 bases from V and 2 bases from J, with 11 bases in between. CDR3 protein: CASSFDSPPYEQYF. The CDR3 DNA follows: TGTGCCAGCAGCTTCGACAGTCCCCCCTACGAGCAGTACTTC.

V gene TRBV18 combines with J gene TRBJ1-5; no reliable D call. Germline V gene lookup returns CDR1 KGHSH and CDR2 LQKENI. The CDR3 runs to 13 residues. V lost 5 bases to trimming and J lost 8 bases, with 13 bases between them. In DNA, the CDR3 is TGTGCCAGCTCAGCCTCCGAGGTTAAGCCCCAGCATTTT. Translating gives CASSASEVKPQHF.

V gene TRBV2 combines with J gene TRBJ2-3; TRBD1 is a possible D gene (6 bases). CDR1 SNHLY and CDR2 FYNNEI come from the germline V gene. The CDR3 covers 12 residues. V was shortened by 8 bases and J by 2 bases, with 8 bases between the two germline ends. For the CDR3, the DNA is TGTGCCAGCTCAGGGGCCACAGATACGCAGTATTTT. It translates to CASSGATDTQYF.

This clone was picked up a small number of times. The chain recombines TRBV10-3 with TRBJ1-3, with 8 bases that match TRBD1. The J segment lost 7 bases and the V segment lost 5 bases, leaving 4 bases of the junction unmatched. This CDR3 contains 13 residues. Germline lookup yields CDR1 ENHRY and CDR2 SYGVKD. The CDR3 coding sequence is TGTGCCATCAGTAACAGGGGGATCAACACCATATATTTT. As protein: CAISNRGINTIYF.

The chain carries TRBV7-2 and TRBJ2-1; 10 nucleotides match TRBD2. This CDR3 is built from 19 residues. Looked up from germline, CDR1 is SGHTA and CDR2 is FQGNSA. The V segment lost 0 bases and the J segment 0 bases; nucleotides outside the gene matches: 8. The CDR3 is CASSLAGIAGGLSYNEQFF. The DNA for the CDR3 is TGTGCCAGCAGCTTAGCCGGAATAGCGGGGGGCCTCTCCTACAATGAGCAGTTCTTC.

The chain links TRBV19 to TRBJ1-5; 8 bases fit TRBD1. The CDR3 loop spans 14 amino acids. Unmatched junction bases numbered 5, after V lost 4 bases and J lost 6 bases. From germline, CDR1 is LNHDA and CDR2 SQIVND (reference sequence). CDR3 residues: CASSTGQDSQPQHF. CDR3 DNA: TGTGCCAGTAGTACGGGACAGGATAGTCAGCCCCAGCATTTT.

The chain is built from TRBV3-1 (or the pseudogene TRBV3-2) and TRBJ2-5; the D gene is possibly TRBD2 (5 bases). The CDR3 loop spans 16 amino acids. The germline gives CDR1 LGHDT, CDR2 YNNKEL (reference sequence). The V and J ends lost 0 bases and 0 bases respectively, with 11 bases between them. The CDR3 nucleotides are TGTGCCAGCAGCCAAGAATCTCGACTAAACCAAGAGACCCAGTACTTC. It specifies CASSQESRLNQETQYF.

This chain uses TRBV5-6 with TRBJ1-6; D not resolved. CDR1 and CDR2 from the germline V gene are SGHDT and YYEEEE. Trimming cost V 4 bases and J 4 bases, with 6 bases left between them. The CDR3 covers 13 residues. CDR3 DNA sequence: TGTGCCAGCAGCCACGGGTATAATTCACCCCTCCACTTT. Residues: CASSHGYNSPLHF. The full variable domain, completed using reference TRBV5-6 and TRBJ1-6, is DAGVTQSPTHLIKTRGQQVTLRCSPKSGHDTVSWYQQALGQGPQFIFQYYEEEERQRGNFPDRFSGHQFPNYSSELNVNALLLGDSALYLCASSHGYNSPLHFGNGTRLTVT.

This CDR3 is CASKDRDPFGAQYF. The CDR3 nucleotides are TGTGCCAGCAAGGACAGGGACCCCTTCGGGGCGCAGTATTTT. The gene calls are TRBV2 and TRBJ2-3, with TRBD1 matching 8 bases. The CDR3 extends over 14 amino acids. Germline V gives CDR1 SNHLY, CDR2 FYNNEI. The J segment lost 10 bases and the V segment lost 7 bases, leaving 13 bases of the junction unmatched.

V gene TRBV9 combines with J gene TRBJ1-6; weak D call: TRBD1 (5 bases). Germline-derived CDR1 and CDR2 are SGDLS and YYNGEE. The V gene lost 4 bases and the J gene lost 0 bases, with 17 bases spanning the gap. This CDR3 is 18 amino acids long. This CDR3 is CASSPTGGGFSYNSPLHF. The CDR3 DNA follows: TGTGCCAGCAGCCCGACCGGGGGGGGGTTCTCCTATAATTCACCCCTCCACTTT.

The chain joins TRBV20-1 to TRBJ2-3; D may be TRBD2 (6 bases). The CDR3 has 11 amino acids. V lost 6 bases and J lost 4, with 8 bases in between. Germline CDR1 is DFQATT and CDR2 is SNEGSKA (reference sequence). CDR3 in DNA: TGCAGTGCAGGGACTCCAGATACGCAGTATTTT. This translates into CSAGTPDTQYF.